This is a list of T cell receptor beta chains from one sample in a study of OX40 agonist ivuxolimab in advanced cancers. The method was immunoSEQ multiplex PCR; TCRdb's version includes in-frame clones alone and lacks a portion of them. The table lists roughly 7,000 clones, over 75% of them singletons. The material sequenced was CD4+ or CD8+ T cells sorted from blood, taken in a trial of the OX40 agonist ivuxolimab. The receptors stem from an adult with an advanced solid tumor such as melanoma, head and neck, liver or kidney cancer. CDR3s include the opening cysteine and the closing phenylalanine or tryptophan. D genes are given only for firm matches. A clone size is listed for some rows: how often the clone was seen (once, few, many), or a class if it is expanded.

V gene	J gene	CDR3 length	clone size	D gene	CDR3 protein	CDR3 DNA
TRBV7-9	TRBJ1-1	15	-	-	CASSYITQGNTEAFF	TGTGCCAGCAGCTATATAACTCAGGGGAACACTGAAGCTTTCTTT
TRBV9	TRBJ2-6	16	-	-	CASSPLGGSGANVLTF	TGTGCCAGCAGTCCTCTCGGCGGCTCTGGGGCCAACGTCCTGACTTTC
TRBV25-1	TRBJ2-3	17	-	TRBD2	CASSEYGAGGYTDTQYF	TGTGCCAGCAGTGAATATGGGGCGGGGGGATACACAGATACGCAGTATTTT
TRBV7-9	TRBJ1-6	18	-	TRBD1	CASSLAGGADRGVSPLHF	TGTGCCAGCAGCTTAGCCGGAGGGGCGGACAGGGGGGTCTCACCCCTCCACTTT
TRBV6-1	TRBJ1-2	14	-	TRBD1	CASRDWTGGLGYTF	TGTGCCAGCAGGGATTGGACAGGGGGCTTGGGCTACACCTTC
TRBV7-9	TRBJ2-5	13	few	-	CASSPPVKATQYF	TGTGCCAGCAGCCCACCCGTGAAGGCGACCCAGTACTTC
TRBV6-5	TRBJ2-2	13	-	-	CASSYSSGGELFF	TGTGCCAGCAGTTACTCGAGCGGCGGGGAGCTGTTTTTT
TRBV30	TRBJ2-1	14	-	TRBD1	CAWSWTGVYNEQFF	TGTGCCTGGAGTTGGACAGGAGTCTACAATGAGCAGTTCTTC
TRBV13	TRBJ2-1	16	-	-	CASSMLTGPNYNEQFF	TGTGCCAGCAGCATGCTGACGGGACCTAACTACAATGAGCAGTTCTTC
TRBV28	TRBJ2-2	12	-	-	CASSFGTGELFF	TGTGCCAGCAGTTTTGGCACCGGGGAGCTGTTTTTT
TRBV7-2	TRBJ2-7	14	few	-	CASSLGLSSYEQYF	TGTGCCAGCAGCTTAGGGTTAAGCTCCTACGAGCAGTACTTC
TRBV6-5	TRBJ1-5	15	-	-	CASSRTENSNQPQHF	TGTGCCAGCAGCAGGACGGAAAATAGCAATCAGCCCCAGCATTTT
TRBV6-1	TRBJ1-1	14	-	-	CASSGLRGNTEAFF	TGTGCCAGCAGTGGTCTCAGGGGGAACACTGAAGCTTTCTTT
TRBV4-1	TRBJ2-5	11	-	-	CASSQDGTQYF	TGCGCCAGCAGCCAAGATGGCACCCAGTACTTC
TRBV6-5	TRBJ2-7	14	-	TRBD1	CASSYVDRDYEQYF	TGTGCCAGCAGTTACGTAGACAGGGACTACGAGCAGTACTTC
TRBV29-1	TRBJ1-1	14	-	-	CSVEVIGMNTEAFF	TGCAGCGTTGAAGTTATCGGTATGAACACTGAAGCTTTCTTT
TRBV6-6	TRBJ1-4	13	-	-	CAMVDSSNEKLFF	TGTGCCATGGTGGACAGCAGTAATGAAAAACTGTTTTTT
TRBV27	TRBJ1-5	14	-	TRBD1	CASSLLGQGEPQHF	TGTGCCAGCAGTTTACTAGGACAGGGGGAGCCCCAGCATTTT
TRBV15	TRBJ2-3	14	-	-	CATSRWSSTDTQYF	TGTGCCACCAGCAGGTGGTCTAGCACAGATACGCAGTATTTT
TRBV5-1	TRBJ2-5	16	-	TRBD2	CASSLTSGAIQETQYF	TGCGCCAGCAGCCTTACTAGCGGGGCCATCCAAGAGACCCAGTACTTC
TRBV6-5	TRBJ2-1	12	-	-	CASSPDRVEQFF	TGTGCCAGCAGTCCCGACCGCGTTGAGCAGTTCTTC
TRBV28	TRBJ2-3	16	-	-	CASSRPRDKNTDTQYF	TGTGCCAGCAGTCGCCCTAGGGACAAGAACACAGATACGCAGTATTTT
TRBV29-1	TRBJ2-1	14	-	-	CSVEERGQRNEQFF	TGCAGCGTTGAAGAACGAGGGCAGAGAAATGAGCAGTTCTTC
TRBV30	TRBJ1-3	13	medium-sized	-	CAWSWGMENTIYF	TGTGCCTGGAGTTGGGGCATGGAAAACACCATATATTTT
TRBV19	TRBJ2-2	15	-	-	CASSINRDGTGELFF	TGTGCCAGTAGTATTAATCGGGACGGTACCGGGGAGCTGTTTTTT
TRBV6-1	TRBJ1-5	16	-	TRBD1	CASSDLPGTGGQPQHF	TGTGCCAGCAGTGACCTACCCGGGACAGGGGGCCAGCCCCAGCATTTT
TRBV27	TRBJ2-7	15	few	TRBD2	CASSVAGGSSYEQYF	TGTGCCAGCAGTGTGGCGGGGGGGAGCTCCTACGAGCAGTACTTC
TRBV13	TRBJ2-3	15	few	TRBD2	CASSFQTSQPNTQYF	TGTGCCAGCAGCTTTCAGACTAGCCAGCCTAATACGCAGTATTTT
TRBV5-4	TRBJ1-1	15	medium-sized	-	CASSLDQTQDTEAFF	TGTGCCAGCAGCTTAGACCAAACTCAGGACACTGAAGCTTTCTTT
TRBV7-9	TRBJ1-2	14	large	-	CASSPPTASYGYTF	TGTGCCAGCAGCCCTCCGACTGCTTCCTATGGCTACACCTTC
TRBV6-5	TRBJ2-3	12	-	TRBD2	CATSVSTDTQYF	TGTGCAACTAGCGTCAGCACAGATACGCAGTATTTT
TRBV12-5	TRBJ2-5	13	once	-	CASGPGPQETQYF	TGTGCTAGTGGCCCCGGACCGCAAGAGACCCAGTACTTC
TRBV20-1	TRBJ1-1	11	-	-	CSVRGGAEAFF	TGCAGTGTGAGAGGTGGGGCTGAAGCTTTCTTT
TRBV29-1	TRBJ1-1	13	-	-	CSVAGGSVPEAFF	TGCAGCGTTGCCGGGGGTAGTGTCCCTGAAGCTTTCTTT
TRBV28	TRBJ2-1	15	-	TRBD2	CASSRLAGDYDEQFF	TGTGCCAGCTCCAGACTAGCGGGCGATTACGATGAGCAGTTCTTC
TRBV6-1	TRBJ1-1	14	-	TRBD1	CASSEGQDYTEAFF	TGTGCCAGCAGCGAAGGACAGGACTACACTGAAGCTTTCTTT
TRBV29-1	TRBJ1-2	12	-	-	CSVDQGLYGYTF	TGCAGCGTTGATCAGGGGTTATATGGCTACACCTTC
TRBV6-5	TRBJ1-4	14	-	TRBD1	CASRETGVGEKLFF	TGTGCCAGCAGAGAAACAGGGGTTGGCGAAAAACTGTTTTTT
TRBV27	TRBJ2-1	17	once	-	CASSLFATPSSYNEQFF	TGTGCCAGCAGTTTATTTGCTACCCCAAGCTCCTACAATGAGCAGTTCTTC
TRBV5-4	TRBJ2-7	14	-	-	CASSLVPASVEQYF	TGTGCCAGCAGCTTGGTTCCTGCCTCTGTTGAGCAGTACTTC
TRBV14	TRBJ1-3	13	-	-	CASSRGSGNTIYF	TGTGCCAGCAGCCGAGGCAGTGGAAACACCATATATTTT
TRBV11-2	TRBJ2-7	14	-	-	CASSLAPLVVEQYF	TGTGCCAGCAGCTTAGCCCCACTAGTAGTCGAGCAGTACTTC
TRBV6-4	TRBJ2-2	15	-	TRBD1	CASSRQGADTGELFF	TGTGCCAGCAGTAGACAGGGGGCGGACACCGGGGAGCTGTTTTTT
TRBV14	TRBJ1-2	14	-	-	CASSQLGTNYGYTF	TGTGCCAGCAGCCAACTCGGAACGAACTATGGCTACACCTTC
TRBV19	TRBJ2-2	14	-	-	CASSWGRPTGELFF	TGTGCCAGTTCCTGGGGGAGGCCAACCGGGGAGCTGTTTTTT
TRBV9	TRBJ1-6	16	-	-	CASSLSGGPYNSPLHF	TGTGCCAGCAGCCTGAGCGGGGGCCCCTATAATTCACCCCTCCACTTT
TRBV2	TRBJ2-2	13	-	TRBD2	CASSPTSPGELFF	TGTGCCAGCAGTCCGACTAGCCCCGGGGAGCTGTTTTTT
TRBV29-1	TRBJ1-1	12	-	-	CSVRRVNTEAFF	TGCAGCGTTAGGAGGGTGAACACTGAAGCTTTCTTT